Following are 12 T cell receptor beta chains from one sample sequenced in a study of T cells in localized non-small cell lung cancer. The repertoire was sequenced with immunoSEQ multiplex PCR; TCRdb's copy has only in-frame clones and lacks some. Of around 41,000 clones listed, more than 85% are singletons. Sequenced material: PBMCs, taken before any cancer treatment. Receptor source: a woman aged 35-75 years with stage II lung adenocarcinoma.

The chain combines TRBV6-6 with TRBJ2-1; 11 nucleotides align to TRBD2. This CDR3 has 14 amino acids. V dropped 4 bases and J dropped 10; count of bases not matched to a gene: 6. The germline V gene encodes CDR1 MNHNY and CDR2 SVGAGI (reference sequence). The CDR3 is CASSLVIAGGEQFF. The CDR3 DNA is TGTGCCAGCAGTTTGGTGATAGCGGGAGGGGAGCAGTTCTTC.

The chain couples TRBV18 to TRBJ1-5; TRBD1 aligns across 9 bases. This CDR3 region has 15 residues. The trim removed 6 bases at V and 6 bases at J, leaving 9 bases unmatched. Germline values: CDR1 KGHSH, CDR2 LQKENI. The CDR3 DNA sequence: TGTGCCAGCTCCACCGGGACAGGGAAGGGTCAGCCCCAGCATTTT. Translating gives CASSTGTGKGQPQHF.

The chain joins TRBV19 to TRBJ1-2; TRBD1 matches 9 bases. CDR3 size: 16 residues. Germline assignment: CDR1 LNHDA and CDR2 SQIVND (reference sequence). V lost 5 bases and J lost 5; bases outside the gene matches: 12. CDR3 sequence reads: CASSPLRTGDGYGYTF. The CDR3 bases are TGTGCCAGTAGTCCCCTCCGGACAGGGGACGGGTATGGCTACACCTTC.

About this clone itself: Other DNA variants within this sample encode the same CDR3. J is TRBJ2-1 and V is TRBV20-1; 7 nucleotides line up with TRBD2. V shed 6 bases and J 11 bases; nucleotides not matched to a gene: 7. Germline V CDR1 and CDR2: DFQATT, SNEGSKA (reference sequence). This CDR3 has 11 amino acids. Here the CDR3 DNA reads TGCAGTGCACGGGAGGCCCACAAGCAGTTCTTC. It specifies CSAREAHKQFF.

The chain combines TRBV7-6 with TRBJ2-5, with a weak D call TRBD1 (6 bases). V lost 5 bases and J lost 4, with 14 bases in between. The length of the CDR3 is 14 residues. Germline loops: CDR1 SGHVS, CDR2 FNYEAQ. CDR3 region: CASSDRLERETQYF. As DNA, the CDR3 is TGTGCCAGCAGCGACAGGTTGGAGAGAGAGACCCAGTACTTC.

The rearrangement joins TRBV28 to TRBJ1-1; no reliable D call. The V end lost 8 bases, the J end lost 0 bases, and 4 bases lay between the germline ends. CDR3 length: 11 amino acids. Germline V gene lookup returns CDR1 MDHEN and CDR2 SYDVKM. Written as DNA, the CDR3 is TGTGCCAGCGGACTGAACACTGAAGCTTTCTTT. It encodes CASGLNTEAFF.

This chain joins TRBV28 and TRBJ2-3; D unclear. CDR3 length: 11 amino acids. Trimming cost V 3 bases and J 2 bases, with 0 bases left between them. Germline CDR1 reads MDHEN; CDR2 reads SYDVKM. The CDR3 nucleotides are TGTGCCAGCAGTTTCACAGATACGCAGTATTTT. This translates into CASSFTDTQYF.

This chain joins TRBV6-6 and TRBJ1-4, with 7 bases matching TRBD1. The CDR3 has 15 residues. Germline trimming cut 0 bases from V and 7 bases from J; bases unmatched to any gene: 5. Germline V gene sequence: CDR1 MNHNY, CDR2 SVGAGI (reference sequence). The CDR3 loop is CASSYSDRAREKLFF. CDR3 coding DNA: TGTGCCAGCAGTTACTCCGACAGGGCGCGTGAAAAACTGTTTTTT.

In its sample, this clone was seen once. The V gene is TRBV10-2, the J gene TRBJ1-5, with 7 bases identical to TRBD1. The ends lost 6 bases at V and 6 bases at J; junction bases unmatched: 8. From germline, CDR1 is WSHSY and CDR2 SAAADI. CDR3 length equals 14 residues. The CDR3 DNA follows: TGCGCCAGCAGGCAACAGGGGATAGGTCAGCCCCAGCATTTT. Translated: CASRQQGIGQPQHF.

V gene TRBV19 combines with J gene TRBJ1-5; D possibly corresponds to TRBD1 (5 bases). The CDR3 sequence is 14 residues long. V lost 7 bases and J 0 bases, leaving 10 bases between the germline ends. CDR1 is LNHDA and CDR2 is SQIVND in the germline V gene (reference sequence). This CDR3 is CASTREDSNQPQHF. In DNA form, the CDR3 reads TGTGCCAGTACCAGGGAGGATAGCAATCAGCCCCAGCATTTT.

V usage is TRBV10-3 and J usage is TRBJ2-1; D unclear. Germline V gene lookup returns CDR1 ENHRY and CDR2 SYGVKD. Trimming took 5 bases from V and 8 from J, leaving 13 bases between them. CDR3 size: 13 residues. In nucleotides, the CDR3 is TGTGCCATCAGTACAAGAAATGACGATGAGCAGTTCTTC. Translating gives CAISTRNDDEQFF.

The chain uses TRBV28 and TRBJ1-5; D unresolved. CDR1 and CDR2 from the germline V gene are MDHEN and SYDVKM. The CDR3 spans 13 residues. V shed 5 bases and J shed 0 bases, with 5 bases lying between them. CDR3 region: CASSPYSNQPQHF. CDR3 sequence (DNA): TGTGCCAGCAGTCCTTATAGCAATCAGCCCCAGCATTTT.